This TCR beta chain comes out of a study of blood T cell repertoires in COVID-19. Sequenced by immunoSEQ multiplex PCR; TCRdb stores in-frame clones only, minus some. The sample holds tens of thousands of clones, roughly nine tenths seen once. The CDR3 totals 14 residues. With 2 bases removed from V and 0 bases from J, the gap between germline ends came to 9 bases. Germline lookup yields CDR1 SGHRS and CDR2 YFSETQ. The rearrangement links TRBV5-1 to TRBJ2-7, with a tentative D call TRBD2 (5 bases). The receptor was derived from a woman in her 70s with active COVID-19. Source material: peripheral blood. CDR3 region: CASSFTRDSYEQYF. The CDR3 coding sequence is TGCGCCAGCAGCTTCACTCGGGACTCCTACGAGCAGTACTTC.